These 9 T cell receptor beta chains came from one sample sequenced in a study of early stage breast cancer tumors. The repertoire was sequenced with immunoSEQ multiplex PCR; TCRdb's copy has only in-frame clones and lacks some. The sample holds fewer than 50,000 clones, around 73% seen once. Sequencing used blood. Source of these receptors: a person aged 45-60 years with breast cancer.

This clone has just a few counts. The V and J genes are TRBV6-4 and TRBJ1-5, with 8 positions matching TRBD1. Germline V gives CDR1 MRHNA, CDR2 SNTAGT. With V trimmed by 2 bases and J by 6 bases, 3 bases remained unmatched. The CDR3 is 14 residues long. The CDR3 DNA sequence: TGTGCCAGCAGTGACGGGACAGGAACTCAGCCCCAGCATTTT. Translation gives CASSDGTGTQPQHF.

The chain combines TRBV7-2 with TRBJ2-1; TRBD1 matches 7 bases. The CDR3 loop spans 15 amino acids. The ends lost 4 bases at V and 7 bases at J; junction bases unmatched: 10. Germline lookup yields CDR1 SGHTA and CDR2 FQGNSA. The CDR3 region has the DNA TGTGCCAGCAGCTCGAGGACAGGAATGGGGAATGAGCAGTTCTTC. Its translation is CASSSRTGMGNEQFF.

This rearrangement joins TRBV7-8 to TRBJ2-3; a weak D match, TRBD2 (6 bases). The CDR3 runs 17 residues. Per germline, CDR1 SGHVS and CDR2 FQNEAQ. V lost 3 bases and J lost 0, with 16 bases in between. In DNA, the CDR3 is TGTGCCAGCAGCTTCCAGGCTGCGCGGGGTAGCACAGATACGCAGTATTTT. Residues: CASSFQAARGSTDTQYF.

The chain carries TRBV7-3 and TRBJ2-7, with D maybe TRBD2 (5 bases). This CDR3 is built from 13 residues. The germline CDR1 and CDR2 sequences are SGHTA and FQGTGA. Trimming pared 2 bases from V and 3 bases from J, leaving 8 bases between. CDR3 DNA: TGTGCCAGCAGCTTATCCAGCGGCTACGAGCAGTACTTC. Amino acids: CASSLSSGYEQYF. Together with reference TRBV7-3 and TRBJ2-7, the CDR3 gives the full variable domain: GAGVSQTPSNKVTEKGKYVELRCDPISGHTALYWYRQSLGQGPEFLIYFQGTGAADDSGLPNDRFFAVRPEGSVSTLKIQRTERGDSAVYLCASSLSSGYEQYFGPGTRLTVT.

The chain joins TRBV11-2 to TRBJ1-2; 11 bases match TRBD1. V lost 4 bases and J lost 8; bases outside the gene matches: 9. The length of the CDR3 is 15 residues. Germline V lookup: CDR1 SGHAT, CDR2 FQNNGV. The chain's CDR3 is CASSSLRGQGGGYTF. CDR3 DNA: TGTGCCAGCAGCTCGCTCCGGGGACAGGGGGGGGGCTACACCTTC.

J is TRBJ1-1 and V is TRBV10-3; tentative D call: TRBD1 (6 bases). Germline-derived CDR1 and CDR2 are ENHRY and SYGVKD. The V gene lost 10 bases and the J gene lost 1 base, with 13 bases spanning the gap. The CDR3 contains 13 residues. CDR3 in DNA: TGTGCCACCCGACAGGACAGGAACACTGAAGCTTTCTTT. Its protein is CATRQDRNTEAFF.

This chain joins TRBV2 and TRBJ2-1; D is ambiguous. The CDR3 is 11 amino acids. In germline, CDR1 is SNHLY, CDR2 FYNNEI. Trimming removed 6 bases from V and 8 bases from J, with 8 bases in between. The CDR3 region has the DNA TGTGCCAGCAGGAGGTCTCATGAGCAGTTCTTC. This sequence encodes CASRRSHEQFF.

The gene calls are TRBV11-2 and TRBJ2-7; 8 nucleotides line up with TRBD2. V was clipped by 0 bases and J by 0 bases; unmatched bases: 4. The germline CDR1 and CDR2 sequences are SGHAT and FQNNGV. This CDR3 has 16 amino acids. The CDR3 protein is CASSLDRAGGSYEQYV. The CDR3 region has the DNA TGTGCCAGCAGCTTAGATAGGGCGGGAGGCTCCTACGAGCAGTACGTC.

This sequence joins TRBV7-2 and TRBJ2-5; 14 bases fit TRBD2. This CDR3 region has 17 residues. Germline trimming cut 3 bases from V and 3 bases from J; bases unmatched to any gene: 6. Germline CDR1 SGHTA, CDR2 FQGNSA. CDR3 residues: CASSLRRLAGGEETQYF. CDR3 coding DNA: TGTGCCAGCAGCTTGAGAAGACTAGCGGGAGGGGAAGAGACCCAGTACTTC. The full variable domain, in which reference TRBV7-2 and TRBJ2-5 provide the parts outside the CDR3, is GAGVSQSPSNKVTEKGKDVELRCDPISGHTALYWYRQSLGQGLEFLIYFQGNSAPDKSGLPSDRFSAERTGGSVSTLTIQRTQQEDSAVYLCASSLRRLAGGEETQYFGPGTRLLVL.